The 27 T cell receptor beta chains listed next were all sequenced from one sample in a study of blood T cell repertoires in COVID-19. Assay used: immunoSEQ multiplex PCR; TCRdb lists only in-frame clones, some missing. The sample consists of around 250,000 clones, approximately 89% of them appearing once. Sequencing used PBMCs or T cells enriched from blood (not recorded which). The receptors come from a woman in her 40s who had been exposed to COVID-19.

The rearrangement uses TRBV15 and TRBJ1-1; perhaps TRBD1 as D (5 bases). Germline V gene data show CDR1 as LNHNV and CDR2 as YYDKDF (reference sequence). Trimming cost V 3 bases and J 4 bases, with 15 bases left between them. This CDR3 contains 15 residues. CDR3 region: CATSSPGRGGTEAFF. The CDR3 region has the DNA TGTGCCACCAGCAGCCCCGGGAGGGGAGGCACTGAAGCTTTCTTT.

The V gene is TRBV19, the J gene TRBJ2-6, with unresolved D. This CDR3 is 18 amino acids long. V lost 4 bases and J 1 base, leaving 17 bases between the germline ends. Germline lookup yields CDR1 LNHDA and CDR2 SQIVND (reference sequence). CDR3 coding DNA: TGTGCCAGTAGTAGTACGCCGTGGTTGCGGTCTGGGGCCAACGTCCTGACTTTC. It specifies CASSSTPWLRSGANVLTF.

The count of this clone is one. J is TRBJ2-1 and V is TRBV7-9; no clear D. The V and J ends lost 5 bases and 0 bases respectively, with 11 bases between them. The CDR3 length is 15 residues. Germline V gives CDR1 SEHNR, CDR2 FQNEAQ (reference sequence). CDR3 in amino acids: CASSHKKSSYNEQFF. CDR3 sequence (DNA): TGTGCCAGCAGCCACAAGAAAAGCTCCTACAATGAGCAGTTCTTC.

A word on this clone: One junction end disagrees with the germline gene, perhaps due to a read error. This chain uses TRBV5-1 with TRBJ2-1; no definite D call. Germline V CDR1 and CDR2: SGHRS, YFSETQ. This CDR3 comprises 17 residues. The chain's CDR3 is CASSFGSYGLGGNEQFF. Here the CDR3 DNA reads TGTGCCAGCAGCTTTGGATCCTACGGGTTGGGTGGCAATGAGCAGTTCTTC.

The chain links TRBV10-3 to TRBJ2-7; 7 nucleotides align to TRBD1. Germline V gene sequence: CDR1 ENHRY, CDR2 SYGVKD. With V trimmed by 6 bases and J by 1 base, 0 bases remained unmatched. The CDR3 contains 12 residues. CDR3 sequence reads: CAIRGQSYEQYF. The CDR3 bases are TGTGCCATCAGGGGACAGTCCTACGAGCAGTACTTC.

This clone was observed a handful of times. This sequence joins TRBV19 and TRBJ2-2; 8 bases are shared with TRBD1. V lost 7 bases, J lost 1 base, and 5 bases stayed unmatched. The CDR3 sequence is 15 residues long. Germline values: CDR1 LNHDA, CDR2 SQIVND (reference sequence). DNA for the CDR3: TGTGCCAGTACCGGGACAGGTCAGAACACCGGGGAGCTGTTTTTT. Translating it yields CASTGTGQNTGELFF.

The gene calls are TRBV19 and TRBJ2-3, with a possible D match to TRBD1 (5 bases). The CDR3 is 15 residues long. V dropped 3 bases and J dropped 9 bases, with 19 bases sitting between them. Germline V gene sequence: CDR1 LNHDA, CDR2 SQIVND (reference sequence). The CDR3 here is CASSMGQGKVGTQYF. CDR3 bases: TGTGCCAGTAGTATGGGGCAGGGTAAGGTAGGGACGCAGTATTTT.

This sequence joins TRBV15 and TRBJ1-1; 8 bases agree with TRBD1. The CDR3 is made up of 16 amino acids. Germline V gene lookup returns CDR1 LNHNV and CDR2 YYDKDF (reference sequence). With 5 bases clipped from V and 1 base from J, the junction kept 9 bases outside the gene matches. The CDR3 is CATSRRPGGKNTEAFF. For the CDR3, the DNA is TGTGCCACCAGCCGCCGGCCAGGGGGCAAGAACACTGAAGCTTTCTTT.

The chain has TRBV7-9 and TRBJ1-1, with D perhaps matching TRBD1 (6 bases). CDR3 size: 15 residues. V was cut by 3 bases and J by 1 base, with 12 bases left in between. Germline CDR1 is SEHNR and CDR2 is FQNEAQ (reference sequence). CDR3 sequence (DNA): TGTGCCAGCAGCTTGTACGGGACAAGGAACACTGAAGCTTTCTTT. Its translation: CASSLYGTRNTEAFF.

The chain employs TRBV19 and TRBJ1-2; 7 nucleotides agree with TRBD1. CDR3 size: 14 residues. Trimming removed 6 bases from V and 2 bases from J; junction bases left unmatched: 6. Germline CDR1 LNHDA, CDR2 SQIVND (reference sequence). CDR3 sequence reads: CASSYRGVNYGYTF. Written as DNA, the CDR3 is TGTGCCAGTAGCTACAGGGGAGTCAACTATGGCTACACCTTC.

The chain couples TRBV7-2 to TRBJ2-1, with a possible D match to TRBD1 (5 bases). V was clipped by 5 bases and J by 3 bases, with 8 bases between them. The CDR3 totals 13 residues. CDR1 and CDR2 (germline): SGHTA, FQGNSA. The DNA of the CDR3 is TGTGCCAGCAGCCGGACAAACTACAATGAGCAGTTCTTC. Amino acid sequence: CASSRTNYNEQFF.

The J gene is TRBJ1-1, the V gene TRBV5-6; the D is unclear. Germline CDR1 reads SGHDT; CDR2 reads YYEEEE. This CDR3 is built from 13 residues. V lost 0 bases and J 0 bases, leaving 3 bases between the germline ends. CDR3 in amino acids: CASSLGLNTEAFF. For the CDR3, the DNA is TGTGCCAGCAGCTTGGGGCTGAACACTGAAGCTTTCTTT.

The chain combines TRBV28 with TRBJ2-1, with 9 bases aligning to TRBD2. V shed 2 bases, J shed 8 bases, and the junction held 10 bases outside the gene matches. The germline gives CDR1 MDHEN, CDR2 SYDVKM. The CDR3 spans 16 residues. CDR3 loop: CASSLIVTSGLDEQFF. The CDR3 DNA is TGTGCCAGCAGTTTAATTGTGACTAGCGGTCTGGATGAGCAGTTCTTC.

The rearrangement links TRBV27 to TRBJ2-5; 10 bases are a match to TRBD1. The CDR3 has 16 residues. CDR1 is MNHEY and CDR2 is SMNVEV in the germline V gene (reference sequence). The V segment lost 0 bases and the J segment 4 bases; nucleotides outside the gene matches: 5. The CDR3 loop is CASSLSGQGGAETQYF. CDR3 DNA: TGTGCCAGCAGTTTATCAGGACAGGGGGGAGCAGAGACCCAGTACTTC.

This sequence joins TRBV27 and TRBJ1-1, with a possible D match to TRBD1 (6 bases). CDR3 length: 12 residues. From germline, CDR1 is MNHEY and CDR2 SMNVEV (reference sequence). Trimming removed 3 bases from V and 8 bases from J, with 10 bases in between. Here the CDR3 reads CASSFAGAEAFF. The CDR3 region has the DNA TGTGCCAGCAGTTTTGCAGGGGCCGAAGCTTTCTTT.

The CDR3 here is CASRRQGATEAFF. The CDR3 DNA sequence: TGTGCCAGTAGAAGACAGGGGGCCACTGAAGCTTTCTTT. V is TRBV19 and J is TRBJ1-1; 10 bases map to TRBD1. V was clipped by 6 bases and J by 4 bases; unmatched bases: 2. Germline V gene sequence: CDR1 LNHDA, CDR2 SQIVND (reference sequence). The CDR3 is 13 amino acids. The full variable domain, completed using reference TRBV19 and TRBJ1-1, is DGGITQSPKYLFRKEGQNVTLSCEQNLNHDAMYWYRQDPGQGLRLIYYSQIVNDFQKGDIAEGYSVSREKKESFPLTVTSAQKNPTAFYLCASRRQGATEAFFGQGTRLTVV.

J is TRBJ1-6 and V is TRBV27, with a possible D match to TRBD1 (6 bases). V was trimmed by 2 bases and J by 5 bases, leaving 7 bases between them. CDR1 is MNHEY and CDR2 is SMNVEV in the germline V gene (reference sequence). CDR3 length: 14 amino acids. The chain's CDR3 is CASSLRGNNSPLHF. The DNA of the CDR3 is TGTGCCAGCAGTTTAAGGGGGAATAATTCACCCCTCCACTTT.

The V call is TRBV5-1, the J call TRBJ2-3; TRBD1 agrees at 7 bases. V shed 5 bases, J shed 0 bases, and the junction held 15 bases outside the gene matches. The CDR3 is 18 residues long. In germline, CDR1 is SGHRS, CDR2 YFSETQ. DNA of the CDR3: TGCGCCAGCAGGTCCATAGGGGGCGCGAGGGGAAGCACAGATACGCAGTATTTT. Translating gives CASRSIGGARGSTDTQYF.

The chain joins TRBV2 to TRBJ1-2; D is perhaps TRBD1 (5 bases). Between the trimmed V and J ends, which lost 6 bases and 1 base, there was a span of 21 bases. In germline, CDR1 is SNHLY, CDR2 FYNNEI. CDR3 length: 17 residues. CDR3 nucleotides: TGTGCCAGCAGCCACACGGGACTCCGCTCTCTTAACTATGGCTACACCTTC. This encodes CASSHTGLRSLNYGYTF.

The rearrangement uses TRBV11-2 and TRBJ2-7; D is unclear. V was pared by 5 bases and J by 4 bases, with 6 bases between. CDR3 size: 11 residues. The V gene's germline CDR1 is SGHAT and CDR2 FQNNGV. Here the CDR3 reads CASSVLYEQYF. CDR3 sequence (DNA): TGTGCCAGCAGCGTCCTTTACGAGCAGTACTTC. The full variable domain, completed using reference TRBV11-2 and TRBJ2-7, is EAGVAQSPRYKIIEKRQSVAFWCNPISGHATLYWYQQILGQGPKLLIQFQNNGVVDDSQLPKDRFSAERLKGVDSTLKIQPAKLEDSAVYLCASSVLYEQYFGPGTRLTVT.

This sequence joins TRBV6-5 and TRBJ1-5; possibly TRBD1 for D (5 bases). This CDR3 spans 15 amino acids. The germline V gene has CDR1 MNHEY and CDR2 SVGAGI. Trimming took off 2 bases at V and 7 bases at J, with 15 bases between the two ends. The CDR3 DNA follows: TGTGCCAGCAGTTACGGTGCAGGTTCAGGGCAGCCCCAGCATTTT. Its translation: CASSYGAGSGQPQHF.

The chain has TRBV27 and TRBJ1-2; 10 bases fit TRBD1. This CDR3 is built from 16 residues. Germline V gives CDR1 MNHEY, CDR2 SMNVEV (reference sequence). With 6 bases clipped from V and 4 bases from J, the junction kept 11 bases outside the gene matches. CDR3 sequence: CASSLRDRGGGYGYTF. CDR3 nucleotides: TGTGCCAGCAGCCTCAGGGACAGGGGAGGCGGCTATGGCTACACCTTC.

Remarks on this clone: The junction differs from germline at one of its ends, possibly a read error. The CDR3 sequence is CASSLADRTEETQYF. The CDR3 DNA reads as TGTGCCAGCAGCTTGGCCGACCGGACAGAAGAGACCCAGTACTTC. V and J are TRBV5-1 and TRBJ2-5; weak D call: TRBD1 (6 bases). The CDR3 is 15 amino acids. The germline V gene has CDR1 SGHRS and CDR2 YFSETQ. The full variable domain, rest sourced from reference TRBV5-1 and TRBJ2-5, is KAGVTQTPRYLIKTRGQQVTLSCSPISGHRSVSWYQQTPGQGLQFLFEYFSETQRNKGNFPGRFSGRQFSNSRSEMNVSTLELGDSALYLCASSLADRTEETQYFGPGTRLLVL.

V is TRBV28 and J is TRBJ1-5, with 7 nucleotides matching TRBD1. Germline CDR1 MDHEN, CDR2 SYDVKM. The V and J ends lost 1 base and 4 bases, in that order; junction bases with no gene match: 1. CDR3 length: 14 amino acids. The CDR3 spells CASSLSDRNQPQHF. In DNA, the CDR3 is TGTGCCAGCAGTTTATCGGACAGGAATCAGCCCCAGCATTTT.

For the CDR3, the DNA is TGTGCCAGCAGCAGAGTTAGCGGTCCTATCCAAGAGACCCAGTACTTC. Its protein is CASSRVSGPIQETQYF. The rearrangement links TRBV4-2 to TRBJ2-5; TRBD2 might be the D (6 bases). The CDR3 is made up of 16 amino acids. V dropped 5 bases and J dropped 1 base, with 17 bases sitting between them. Per germline, CDR1 LGHNA and CDR2 YNFKEQ.

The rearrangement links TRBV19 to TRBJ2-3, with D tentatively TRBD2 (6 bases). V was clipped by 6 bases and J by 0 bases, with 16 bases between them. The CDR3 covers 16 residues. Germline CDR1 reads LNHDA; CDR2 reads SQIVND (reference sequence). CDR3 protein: CASRNPGDVSTDTQYF. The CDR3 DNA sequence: TGTGCCAGTAGAAACCCGGGGGATGTAAGCACAGATACGCAGTATTTT.

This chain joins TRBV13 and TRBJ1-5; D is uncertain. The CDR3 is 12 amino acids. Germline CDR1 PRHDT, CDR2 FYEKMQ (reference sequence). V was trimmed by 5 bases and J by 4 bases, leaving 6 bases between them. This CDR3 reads CASSHGNQPQHF. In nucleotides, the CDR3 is TGTGCCAGCAGCCACGGTAATCAGCCCCAGCATTTT.